A single sample gave rise to the 29 T cell receptor beta chains below, sequenced in a study of cytomegalovirus exposure and HLA in healthy donors (TCRdb year 2017). Libraries came from the immunoSEQ multiplex PCR assay. The multiplex PCR relied on a mix of 60 forward primers for TCR Vbeta segments and 13 reverse primers for TCR Jbeta segments. Not all clones reach the TCRdb copy of this immuneACCESS table, which keeps in-frame sequences only. Checked studies attribute under half of the gap to unresolved V genes and leave the rest unexplained. In this sample the table shows more than 95,000 clones, about 83% of which occur a single time. About 5.9% of the sample rests with the top ten. The source material was PBMCs. These receptors all come from a man younger than 30 in good health and CMV-seronegative.

The gene calls are TRBV6-5 and TRBJ2-4; tentative D call: TRBD1 (6 bases). This CDR3 is 15 amino acids long. Trimming cost V 3 bases and J 2 bases, with 11 bases left between them. The V gene's germline CDR1 is MNHEY and CDR2 SVGAGI. Here the CDR3 DNA reads TGTGCCAGCAGTTATAATAGGGACACCAAAAACATTCAGTACTTC. It translates to CASSYNRDTKNIQYF.

The genes are TRBV28 and TRBJ2-1, with 7 positions matching TRBD1. Trimming removed 2 bases from V and 5 bases from J; junction bases left unmatched: 6. In germline, CDR1 is MDHEN, CDR2 SYDVKM. This CDR3 is 15 amino acids long. The CDR3 sequence is CASSLGGQSNNEQFF. The DNA of the CDR3 is TGTGCCAGCAGTTTAGGGGGACAGAGTAACAATGAGCAGTTCTTC.

The J gene is TRBJ1-5, the V gene TRBV11-2, with TRBD1 identical over 8 bases. The CDR3 is made up of 15 amino acids. Germline CDR1 is SGHAT and CDR2 is FQNNGV. V lost 3 bases, J lost 2 bases, and 3 bases stayed unmatched. CDR3 region: CASSFGQGGNQPQHF. The CDR3 DNA sequence: TGTGCCAGCAGCTTCGGACAGGGCGGCAATCAGCCCCAGCATTTT.

The genes are TRBV10-3 and TRBJ2-5; D possibly corresponds to TRBD1 (5 bases). Germline loops: CDR1 ENHRY, CDR2 SYGVKD. The CDR3 has 14 residues. Trimming removed 2 bases from V and 4 bases from J, with 11 bases in between. Written as DNA, the CDR3 is TGTGCCATCAGTGAGACAGGCAATCTAGAGACCCAGTACTTC. It specifies CAISETGNLETQYF.

This sequence joins TRBV7-9 and TRBJ2-2; D might be TRBD1 (6 bases). The CDR3 length is 14 residues. Trimming stripped 7 bases from V and 3 bases from J, with 12 bases between. Germline lookup yields CDR1 SEHNR and CDR2 FQNEAQ (reference sequence). CDR3 sequence reads: CASTIGQYTGELFF. The CDR3 nucleotides are TGTGCCAGCACCATCGGACAGTACACCGGGGAGCTGTTTTTT. The variable domain in full, completed from reference TRBV7-9 and TRBJ2-2, reads DTGVSQNPRHKITKRGQNVTFRCDPISEHNRLYWYRQTLGQGPEFLTYFQNEAQLEKSRLLSDRFSAERPKGSFSTLEIQRTEQGDSAMYLCASTIGQYTGELFFGEGSRLTVL.

The chain has TRBV28 and TRBJ2-7; TRBD1 matches 7 bases. Germline V gene sequence: CDR1 MDHEN, CDR2 SYDVKM. Trimming took 5 bases from V and 0 from J; bases not matched to a gene: 7. The CDR3 has 15 amino acids. CDR3 coding DNA: TGTGCCAGCAGTCCCAACGACAGGGTCTCCTACGAGCAGTACTTC. Translation gives CASSPNDRVSYEQYF.

V gene TRBV11-2 combines with J gene TRBJ2-3; TRBD2 agrees at 11 bases. V shed 5 bases and J 4 bases; nucleotides not matched to a gene: 8. CDR3 size: 16 residues. Germline CDR1 and CDR2: SGHAT and FQNNGV. CDR3 region: CASSLTSGRSADTQYF. Here the CDR3 DNA reads TGTGCCAGCAGCCTTACTAGCGGGAGAAGCGCAGATACGCAGTATTTT.

V gene TRBV27 combines with J gene TRBJ2-6, with D possibly being TRBD1 (5 bases). V was cut by 0 bases and J by 2 bases, with 8 bases left in between. CDR3 length: 16 residues. Germline V lookup: CDR1 MNHEY, CDR2 SMNVEV (reference sequence). CDR3 loop: CASSLSRGAGANVLTF. The CDR3 region has the DNA TGTGCCAGCAGTTTATCTAGGGGTGCTGGGGCCAACGTCCTGACTTTC.

This clone was observed a single time. The chain couples TRBV5-4 to TRBJ2-3; D is uncertain. Trimming took off 4 bases at V and 0 bases at J, with 9 bases between the two ends. The CDR3 loop spans 14 amino acids. From germline, CDR1 is SGHNT and CDR2 YYREEE (reference sequence). The CDR3 DNA follows: TGTGCCAGCAGCGGCTTTCCTAGCACAGATACGCAGTATTTT. This sequence encodes CASSGFPSTDTQYF. Full variable domain (missing parts from reference TRBV5-4 and TRBJ2-3): ETGVTQSPTHLIKTRGQQVTLRCSSQSGHNTVSWYQQALGQGPQFIFQYYREEENGRGNFPPRFSGLQFPNYSSELNVNALELDDSALYLCASSGFPSTDTQYFGPGTRLTVL.

The chain employs TRBV28 and TRBJ2-7, with D perhaps TRBD1 (6 bases). The V and J ends lost 6 bases and 2 bases respectively, with 14 bases between them. In germline, CDR1 is MDHEN, CDR2 SYDVKM. CDR3 length: 14 residues. This CDR3 is CASSPRGATYEQYF. DNA of the CDR3: TGTGCCAGCAGCCCCAGGGGCGCTACCTACGAGCAGTACTTC.

This sequence joins TRBV4-2 and TRBJ2-1; 10 positions match TRBD1. The CDR3 has 16 amino acids. The V segment lost 0 bases and the J segment 2 bases; nucleotides outside the gene matches: 1. In germline, CDR1 is LGHNA, CDR2 YNFKEQ. Written as DNA, the CDR3 is TGTGCCAGCAGCCAAGATGGGACAGGGGCCTACAATGAGCAGTTCTTC. Translating gives CASSQDGTGAYNEQFF.

The V and J genes are TRBV25-1 and TRBJ1-3; D not resolved. Germline CDR1 reads MGHDK; CDR2 reads SYGVNS. CDR3 length: 16 amino acids. V was clipped by 6 bases and J by 0 bases, with 15 bases between them. CDR3 protein: CASRPPRSSSGNTIYF. CDR3 sequence (DNA): TGTGCCAGCAGGCCCCCCAGGTCCAGCTCTGGAAACACCATATATTTT.

This rearrangement joins TRBV28 to TRBJ2-5, with 8 bases identical to TRBD2. V was pared by 0 bases and J by 3 bases, with 9 bases of the junction left unmatched. Germline V gene lookup returns CDR1 MDHEN and CDR2 SYDVKM. CDR3 length equals 17 residues. The CDR3 coding sequence is TGTGCCAGCAGTTTATGGTCCGGACTAGCAAGCGAAGAGACCCAGTACTTC. Amino acids: CASSLWSGLASEETQYF.

This clone was detected only a few times. Other DNA sequences in this sample translate to the same CDR3. This chain uses TRBV7-2 with TRBJ2-7; D is undetermined. Trimming took 2 bases from V and 6 from J, leaving 5 bases between them. The germline gives CDR1 SGHTA, CDR2 FQGNSA. This CDR3 region has 11 residues. The CDR3 protein is CASSLRSEQYF. The DNA for the CDR3 is TGTGCCAGCAGCTTACGGAGCGAGCAGTACTTC.

V usage is TRBV4-3 and J usage is TRBJ1-2; D remains unclear. CDR1 is LGHNA, CDR2 YSLEER, per germline. V lost 0 bases to trimming and J lost 8 bases, with 19 bases between them. This CDR3 has 16 amino acids. CDR3 region: CASSQDPWTYLGGYTF. DNA for the CDR3: TGCGCCAGCAGCCAAGATCCCTGGACTTATCTCGGGGGCTACACCTTC.

The chain has TRBV15 and TRBJ2-1, with 7 positions matching TRBD2. The germline V gene encodes CDR1 LNHNV and CDR2 YYDKDF (reference sequence). V was pared by 2 bases and J by 7 bases, with 5 bases of the junction left unmatched. The CDR3 runs to 14 residues. CDR3 region: CATSRTPSGNEQFF. The CDR3 nucleotides read TGTGCCACCAGCAGAACACCTAGCGGAAATGAGCAGTTCTTC.

The V and J genes are TRBV5-6 and TRBJ2-1; 7 bases map to TRBD1. Germline V gene lookup returns CDR1 SGHDT and CDR2 YYEEEE. The CDR3 is 16 residues long. The J segment lost 5 bases and the V segment lost 2 bases, leaving 10 bases of the junction unmatched. The CDR3 nucleotides read TGTGCCAGCAGCTTCCTCTTGGGACAGTTCGACAATGAGCAGTTCTTC. It is translated as CASSFLLGQFDNEQFF.

The count of this clone is one. The J gene is TRBJ1-2, the V gene TRBV7-8; the match to TRBD1 covers 7 bases. The V segment lost 4 bases and the J segment 5 bases; nucleotides outside the gene matches: 13. The CDR3 length is 16 residues. Germline CDR1 SGHVS, CDR2 FQNEAQ. This chain's CDR3 is CASSWGTGEVLYGYTF. In nucleotides, the CDR3 is TGTGCCAGCAGCTGGGGCACAGGGGAGGTCCTGTATGGCTACACCTTC. Supplemented by reference TRBV7-8 and TRBJ1-2, the full variable domain reads GAGVSQSPRYKVAKRGQDVALRCDPISGHVSLFWYQQALGQGPEFLTYFQNEAQLDKSGLPSDRFFAERPEGSVSTLKIQRTQQEDSAVYLCASSWGTGEVLYGYTFGSGTRLTVV.

V is TRBV10-3 and J is TRBJ2-7; a possible D gene is TRBD1 (6 bases). The V gene lost 6 bases and the J gene lost 0 bases, with 12 bases spanning the gap. Germline V lookup: CDR1 ENHRY, CDR2 SYGVKD. The CDR3 consists of 14 residues. Here the CDR3 reads CAIRGHRSSYEQYF. Here the CDR3 DNA reads TGTGCCATCAGGGGACATAGGAGCTCCTACGAGCAGTACTTC.

The gene calls are TRBV5-5 and TRBJ1-5; D gene uncertain. This CDR3 has 15 amino acids. Germline values: CDR1 SGHKS, CDR2 YYEKEE (reference sequence). Trimming stripped 4 bases from V and 1 base from J, with 12 bases between. This chain's CDR3 is CASSPRVESNQPQHF. The DNA for the CDR3 is TGTGCCAGCAGCCCCCGGGTGGAAAGCAATCAGCCCCAGCATTTT.

The chain uses TRBV10-3 and TRBJ2-3, with D tentatively TRBD1 (5 bases). Germline CDR1 reads ENHRY; CDR2 reads SYGVKD. V was pared by 6 bases and J by 6 bases, with 16 bases between. The CDR3 is made up of 14 amino acids. The DNA for the CDR3 is TGTGCCATCAGGGAGAGCTCTAGGGGTGATACGCAGTATTTT. It yields the protein CAIRESSRGDTQYF.

As concerns this clone: The identical CDR3 is also encoded by other nucleotide sequences in the sample. The rearrangement links TRBV10-3 to TRBJ2-1, with 9 bases lining up with TRBD2. Germline CDR1 is ENHRY and CDR2 is SYGVKD. The length of the CDR3 is 15 residues. J was trimmed by 1 base and V by 6 bases; bases with no gene match: 4. CDR3 loop: CAIRTSGFSYNEQFF. The DNA for the CDR3 is TGTGCCATCAGGACTAGCGGATTTTCCTACAATGAGCAGTTCTTC.

This sequence joins TRBV11-2 and TRBJ2-6, with unresolved D. Germline CDR1 and CDR2: SGHAT and FQNNGV. V was pared by 5 bases and J by 0 bases, with 5 bases between. The CDR3 has 14 amino acids. CDR3 region: CASSAGSGANVLTF. The CDR3 DNA sequence: TGTGCCAGCAGCGCCGGCTCTGGGGCCAACGTCCTGACTTTC.

This clone was found once. The chain uses TRBV7-2 and TRBJ1-2; D is possibly TRBD1 (6 bases). The CDR3 has 14 residues. V lost 6 bases and J lost 4, with 15 bases in between. Germline V gene lookup returns CDR1 SGHTA and CDR2 FQGNSA. The CDR3 DNA is TGTGCCAGCAGGTCTCAGACAGGAGTCTATGGCTACACCTTC. It codes for CASRSQTGVYGYTF.

This chain uses TRBV2 with TRBJ2-7, with TRBD2 matching over 11 bases. CDR1 and CDR2 from the germline V gene are SNHLY and FYNNEI. The CDR3 runs to 16 residues. J gave up 4 bases and V 6 bases, and 11 bases lay outside the gene matches. The DNA of the CDR3 is TGTGCCAGCAGCGGGATCCAAGGACTAGCGGGTTACGAGCAGTACTTC. Translating gives CASSGIQGLAGYEQYF.

The rearrangement links TRBV2 to TRBJ2-4; D may be TRBD1 (6 bases). CDR1 SNHLY and CDR2 FYNNEI come from the germline V gene. The V end was cut by 4 bases, the J end by 0 bases, with 19 bases between. This CDR3 is built from 18 residues. The DNA of the CDR3 is TGTGCCAGCAGTGCTTCAGTTGGGGGCAGTATAGCCAAAAACATTCAGTACTTC. Translation gives CASSASVGGSIAKNIQYF.

This sequence joins TRBV7-2 and TRBJ2-1, with D perhaps TRBD2 (6 bases). V was shortened by 5 bases and J by 6 bases, with 17 bases between the two germline ends. This CDR3 comprises 15 residues. Germline V gene data show CDR1 as SGHTA and CDR2 as FQGNSA. CDR3 coding DNA: TGTGCCAGCAGCCCCCTGGCAGGGACTTTCAATGAGCAGTTCTTC. It translates to CASSPLAGTFNEQFF.

This chain joins TRBV6-1 and TRBJ2-7, with TRBD2 matching over 12 bases. In germline, CDR1 is MNHNS, CDR2 SASEGT. V was pared by 6 bases and J by 6 bases, with 3 bases of the junction left unmatched. The CDR3 has 13 amino acids. The CDR3 sequence: CASRTSGSTEQYF. The DNA for the CDR3 is TGTGCCAGCAGGACTAGCGGGAGCACCGAGCAGTACTTC.

The chain recombines TRBV30 with TRBJ2-7, with D possibly TRBD1 on 5 matching bases. Trimming removed 4 bases at V and 5 bases at J, with 15 bases between. The CDR3 is 13 amino acids. Germline assignment: CDR1 GTSNPN and CDR2 SVGIG (reference sequence). The CDR3 nucleotides read TGTGCCTGGACCCCAGGGAAGATGAACGAGCAGTACTTC. Its translation is CAWTPGKMNEQYF.